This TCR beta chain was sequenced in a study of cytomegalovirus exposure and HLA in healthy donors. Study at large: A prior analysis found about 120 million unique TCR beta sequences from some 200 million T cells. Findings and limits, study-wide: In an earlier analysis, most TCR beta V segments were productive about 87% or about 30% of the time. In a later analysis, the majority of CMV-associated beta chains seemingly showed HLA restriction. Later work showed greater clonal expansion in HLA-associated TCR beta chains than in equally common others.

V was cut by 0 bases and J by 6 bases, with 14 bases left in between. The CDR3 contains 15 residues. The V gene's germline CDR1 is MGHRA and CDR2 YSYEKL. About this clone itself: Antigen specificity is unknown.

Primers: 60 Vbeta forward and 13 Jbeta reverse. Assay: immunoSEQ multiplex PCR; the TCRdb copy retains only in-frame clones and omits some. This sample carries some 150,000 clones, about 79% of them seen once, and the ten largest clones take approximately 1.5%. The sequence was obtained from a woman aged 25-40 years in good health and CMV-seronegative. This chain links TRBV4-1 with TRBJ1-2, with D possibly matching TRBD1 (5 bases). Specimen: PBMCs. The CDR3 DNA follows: TGCGCCAGCAGCCAAGATAATAGCAGGGATGATGGCTACACCTTC. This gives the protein CASSQDNSRDDGYTF.